Given below is one T cell receptor beta chain in context. Antigen unknown. Prepared TCR beta cDNA libraries contained unique molecular identifiers. Once 1 to 10 million T cells were used, approximately 520,000 cDNA molecules resulted. MiXCR, applied by TCRdb to the PCR reads, yields one record per CDR3 protein. The table includes fewer than 900,000 distinct CDR3 sequences, more than 45% detected once. The entry originates in a study of post-analysis software for immune sequencing data. Turning to the study itself: The patients showed relapsing-remitting, secondary progressive and progressive-relapsing multiple sclerosis courses. Findings of the study overall: Multiple sclerosis patients showed significantly lower normalized Chao1 diversity than controls did. Batch-mates among the samples co-clustered strongly by F measure.

Sequencing used blood. This clonotype originated in a girl aged 5 to 17 with multiple sclerosis.

The CDR3 sequence is CASSLGTGNPQSLYEQYF. CDR3 DNA: TGTGCCAGCAGCTTAGGGACAGGGAATCCCCAAAGCCTCTACGAGCAGTACTTC. The chain recombines TRBV7-8 with TRBJ2-7, with 8 bases lining up with TRBD1. V trimming: 1 base; J trimming: 3 bases; junction bases outside the gene matches: 14. From germline, CDR1 is SGHVS and CDR2 FQNEAQ. The CDR3 totals 18 residues.